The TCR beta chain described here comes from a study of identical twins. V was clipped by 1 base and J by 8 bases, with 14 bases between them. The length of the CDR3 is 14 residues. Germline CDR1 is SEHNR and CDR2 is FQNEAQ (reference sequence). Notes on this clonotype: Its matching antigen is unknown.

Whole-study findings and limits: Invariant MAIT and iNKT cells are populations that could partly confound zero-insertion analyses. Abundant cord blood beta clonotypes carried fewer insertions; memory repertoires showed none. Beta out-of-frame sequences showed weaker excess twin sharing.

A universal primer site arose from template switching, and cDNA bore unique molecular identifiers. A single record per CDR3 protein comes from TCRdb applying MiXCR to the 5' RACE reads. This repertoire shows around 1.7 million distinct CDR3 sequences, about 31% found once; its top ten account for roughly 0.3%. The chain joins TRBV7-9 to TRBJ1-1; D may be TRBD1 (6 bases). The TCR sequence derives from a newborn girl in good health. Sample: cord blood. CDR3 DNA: TGTGCCAGCAGCTTAGGGGGGGCGCTGACCGAAGCTTTCTTT. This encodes CASSLGGALTEAFF.